Below, 32 T cell receptor beta chains from the same sample are listed, as sequenced in a study of blood T cell repertoires in COVID-19. Method: immunoSEQ multiplex PCR; TCRdb's copy keeps in-frame clones and lacks some. The table records about 140,000 clones, around 85% of them present only once. Material: peripheral blood. These receptors all come from a man between 50 and 59 years old with acute or convalescent COVID-19.

The chain uses TRBV5-1 and TRBJ2-1; TRBD2 agrees at 11 bases. This CDR3 contains 15 residues. The germline CDR1 and CDR2 sequences are SGHRS and YFSETQ. J was trimmed by 6 bases and V by 2 bases; bases with no gene match: 4. The CDR3 DNA is TGCGCCAGCAGCTTAACTAGCGGGAGTGTCAATGAGCAGTTCTTC. It codes for CASSLTSGSVNEQFF.

V gene TRBV5-1 combines with J gene TRBJ1-1; D is undetermined. This CDR3 spans 13 amino acids. Germline V gene lookup returns CDR1 SGHRS and CDR2 YFSETQ. Trimming pared 7 bases from V and 3 bases from J, leaving 13 bases between. CDR3 sequence (DNA): TGCGCCAGCGCCCCGTGGGGAGACACTGAAGCTTTCTTT. It specifies CASAPWGDTEAFF.

The gene calls are TRBV25-1 and TRBJ2-2; a weak D match, TRBD2 (6 bases). Deletions cut 5 bases from V and 3 bases from J, with 16 bases between. The CDR3 runs to 16 residues. Per germline, CDR1 MGHDK and CDR2 SYGVNS. DNA of the CDR3: TGTGCCAGCAGTCCACCCCCGGGACTCGACACCGGGGAGCTGTTTTTT. Translating gives CASSPPPGLDTGELFF.

V usage is TRBV5-4 and J usage is TRBJ1-6; maybe TRBD1 (5 bases). CDR3 size: 14 residues. Trimming stripped 2 bases from V and 11 bases from J, with 14 bases between. Germline-derived CDR1 and CDR2 are SGHNT and YYREEE (reference sequence). The CDR3 loop is CASSFGAGGPPLHF. DNA of the CDR3: TGTGCCAGCAGCTTTGGGGCAGGTGGTCCACCCCTCCACTTT.

The chain employs TRBV7-2 and TRBJ1-2; possible D gene TRBD1, 5 bases. Trimming left V 2 bases short and J 8 bases short, with 21 bases between. Germline V lookup: CDR1 SGHTA, CDR2 FQGNSA. This CDR3 has 16 amino acids. DNA of the CDR3: TGTGCCAGCAGCTTATTTCGACAGTCAGCGCAGTGGGGCTACACCTTC. The encoded protein is CASSLFRQSAQWGYTF.

This chain connects TRBV7-3 to TRBJ1-1; no clear D gene. Trimming cost V 8 bases and J 2 bases, with 12 bases left between them. The CDR3 has 13 amino acids. Germline assignment: CDR1 SGHTA and CDR2 FQGTGA. CDR3 coding DNA: TGTGCCAGCGGATTAACAGCCAACACTGAAGCTTTCTTT. It specifies CASGLTANTEAFF.

The chain has TRBV27 and TRBJ1-4; possible D gene TRBD1, 6 bases. V was cut by 5 bases and J by 5 bases, with 15 bases left in between. The CDR3 covers 15 residues. Germline CDR1 MNHEY, CDR2 SMNVEV (reference sequence). The CDR3 loop is CASSIRTAGNEKLFF. Written as DNA, the CDR3 is TGTGCCAGCAGTATACGGACAGCTGGAAATGAAAAACTGTTTTTT.

The chain is built from TRBV18 and TRBJ1-5; a weak D match, TRBD1 (5 bases). This CDR3 region has 15 residues. CDR1 KGHSH and CDR2 LQKENI come from the germline V gene. V shed 3 bases and J shed 7 bases, with 16 bases lying between them. CDR3: CASSPSDSLRQPQHF. In DNA, the CDR3 is TGTGCCAGCTCACCGAGTGACAGCCTGAGGCAGCCCCAGCATTTT.

The chain links TRBV7-9 to TRBJ1-6; D not resolved. Trimming stripped 1 base from V and 2 bases from J, with 15 bases between. The CDR3 sequence is 18 residues long. Per the germline V gene, CDR1 is SEHNR and CDR2 is FQNEAQ (reference sequence). In DNA form, the CDR3 reads TGTGCCAGCAGCTTAGTTTACACCGGGAAAGCCTATAATTCACCCCTCCACTTT. Amino acid sequence: CASSLVYTGKAYNSPLHF.

This chain links TRBV24-1 with TRBJ1-2; a possible D gene is TRBD1 (5 bases). V shed 5 bases and J shed 0 bases, with 15 bases lying between them. The CDR3 has 16 residues. The germline V gene encodes CDR1 KGHDR and CDR2 SFDVKD. DNA for the CDR3: TGTGCCACCAGTGCCGGAGGGGTGTTAGCTAACTATGGCTACACCTTC. Its protein product is CATSAGGVLANYGYTF.

This chain links TRBV7-9 with TRBJ2-2; D remains ambiguous. From germline, CDR1 is SEHNR and CDR2 FQNEAQ (reference sequence). This CDR3 has 16 residues. Trimming shortened V by 5 bases and J by 1 base, and 14 bases separated the two germline ends. CDR3 DNA sequence: TGTGCCAGCAGCCCCCTCTGGGCTAAGAACACCGGGGAGCTGTTTTTT. Encoded protein: CASSPLWAKNTGELFF. Drawing the rest from reference TRBV7-9 and TRBJ2-2, the complete variable domain is DTGVSQNPRHKITKRGQNVTFRCDPISEHNRLYWYRQTLGQGPEFLTYFQNEAQLEKSRLLSDRFSAERPKGSFSTLEIQRTEQGDSAMYLCASSPLWAKNTGELFFGEGSRLTVL.

V gene TRBV9 combines with J gene TRBJ2-3; the D gene is possibly TRBD1 (5 bases). The CDR3 is made up of 16 amino acids. Germline V gene lookup returns CDR1 SGDLS and CDR2 YYNGEE. Trimming stripped 4 bases from V and 1 base from J, with 16 bases between. CDR3 nucleotides: TGTGCCAGCAGCCCCGGTAAGGGGCCTGGCACAGATACGCAGTATTTT. Protein sequence: CASSPGKGPGTDTQYF.

V usage is TRBV5-1 and J usage is TRBJ2-6; possible D gene TRBD2, 5 bases. Trimming pared 2 bases from V and 0 bases from J, leaving 6 bases between. The CDR3 has 15 residues. CDR1 is SGHRS and CDR2 is YFSETQ in the germline V gene. The CDR3 sequence is CASSLGGSGANVLTF. The CDR3 region has the DNA TGCGCCAGCAGCTTAGGAGGCTCTGGGGCCAACGTCCTGACTTTC.

Here the CDR3 reads CASSPSGQGNYGYTF. CDR3 nucleotides: TGTGCCAGCTCACCGTCGGGACAGGGGAACTATGGCTACACCTTC. The chain has TRBV18 and TRBJ1-2, with 10 positions matching TRBD1. The CDR3 contains 15 residues. CDR1 and CDR2 (germline): KGHSH, LQKENI. Germline trimming cut 3 bases from V and 2 bases from J; bases unmatched to any gene: 3.

In regard to this clone: The same CDR3 can be traced to other DNA sequences in this sample. J is TRBJ2-1 and V is TRBV4-1, with 9 nucleotides matching TRBD2. The CDR3 covers 16 residues. J was trimmed by 4 bases and V by 0 bases; bases with no gene match: 4. The germline CDR1 and CDR2 sequences are MGHRA and YSYEKL. The CDR3 loop is CASSQDRLAGYNEQFF. The CDR3 DNA reads TGCGCCAGCAGCCAAGATCGTCTAGCGGGGTACAATGAGCAGTTCTTC.

The rearrangement uses TRBV6-1 and TRBJ1-5, with D unclear. The CDR3 has 16 amino acids. The germline V gene encodes CDR1 MNHNS and CDR2 SASEGT. Trimming removed 4 bases from V and 0 bases from J, with 13 bases in between. Here the CDR3 DNA reads TGTGCCAGCAGTGTTTTGGTAGTCTATAGCAATCAGCCCCAGCATTTT. Translating gives CASSVLVVYSNQPQHF.

This sequence joins TRBV12-5 and TRBJ2-1; 11 bases fit TRBD2. This CDR3 has 15 residues. CDR1 and CDR2 from the germline V gene are LGHNT and FRNRAP. V gave up 6 bases and J gave up 10 bases; unmatched junction bases: 11. The CDR3 DNA reads as TGTGCTAGTGGCAATGTAGCGGGAGGGCCAGGAGAGCAGTTCTTC. Its translation: CASGNVAGGPGEQFF. Full variable domain (rest looked up from reference TRBV12-5 and TRBJ2-1): DARVTQTPRHKVTEMGQEVTMRCQPILGHNTVFWYRQTMMQGLELLAYFRNRAPLDDSGMPKDRFSAEMPDATLATLKIQPSEPRDSAVYFCASGNVAGGPGEQFFGPGTRLTVL.

The chain links TRBV7-9 to TRBJ1-1; D unresolved. Germline CDR1 SEHNR, CDR2 FQNEAQ (reference sequence). Trimming stripped 5 bases from V and 0 bases from J, with 7 bases between. This CDR3 has 13 amino acids. The CDR3 spells CASSIQVNTEAFF. The CDR3 DNA follows: TGTGCCAGCAGCATTCAGGTGAACACTGAAGCTTTCTTT. Complete variable domain (other parts from reference TRBV7-9 and TRBJ1-1): DTGVSQNPRHKITKRGQNVTFRCDPISEHNRLYWYRQTLGQGPEFLTYFQNEAQLEKSRLLSDRFSAERPKGSFSTLEIQRTEQGDSAMYLCASSIQVNTEAFFGQGTRLTVV.

The CDR3: CASSLPYNEQFF. CDR3 sequence (DNA): TGTGCCAGCAGCTTACCTTACAATGAGCAGTTCTTC. The chain is built from TRBV7-9 and TRBJ2-1, with D unresolved. CDR3 length equals 12 residues. Germline CDR1 and CDR2: SEHNR and FQNEAQ (reference sequence). V was pared by 2 bases and J by 4 bases, with 3 bases between.

Here the CDR3 reads CASSQAPGQPNYGYTF. In DNA form, the CDR3 reads TGCGCCAGCAGCCAAGCCCCGGGACAACCTAACTATGGCTACACCTTC. The chain employs TRBV4-1 and TRBJ1-2; D is perhaps TRBD1 (6 bases). The CDR3 has 16 amino acids. Germline-derived CDR1 and CDR2 are MGHRA and YSYEKL. Trimming removed 1 base at V and 0 bases at J, with 12 bases between.

This chain uses TRBV30 with TRBJ2-6; D is possibly TRBD1 (6 bases). The V and J ends lost 2 bases and 0 bases respectively, with 11 bases between them. The CDR3 runs to 16 residues. Per the germline V gene, CDR1 is GTSNPN and CDR2 is SVGIG (reference sequence). CDR3 DNA: TGTGCCTGGAGTCTAGGACAGCTCTCTGGGGCCAACGTCCTGACTTTC. Its protein is CAWSLGQLSGANVLTF.

This clone has a handful of counts. This chain connects TRBV4-1 to TRBJ1-4; possibly TRBD1 for D (6 bases). The CDR3 length is 16 residues. The germline V gene has CDR1 MGHRA and CDR2 YSYEKL. Trimming took 3 bases from V and 8 from J, leaving 19 bases between them. The CDR3 sequence is CASSQGGGVYWEKLFF. The CDR3 region has the DNA TGCGCCAGCAGCCAGGGGGGGGGCGTTTATTGGGAAAAACTGTTTTTT.

This clone was seen once. This sequence joins TRBV12-3 or TRBV12-4 and TRBJ2-3, with D perhaps TRBD2 (5 bases). V lost 6 bases and J 4 bases, leaving 11 bases between the germline ends. The CDR3 runs 13 residues. CDR3 amino acids: CASRDPSPDTQYF. The CDR3 DNA reads as TGTGCCAGCAGGGACCCTAGCCCAGATACGCAGTATTTT.

The rearrangement uses TRBV7-9 and TRBJ1-1; 10 bases match TRBD1. Looked up from germline, CDR1 is SEHNR and CDR2 is FQNEAQ (reference sequence). V was pared by 5 bases and J by 0 bases, with 6 bases of the junction left unmatched. This CDR3 comprises 16 residues. CDR3: CASSPKGQGVNTEAFF. CDR3 in DNA: TGTGCCAGCAGCCCGAAAGGACAGGGGGTGAACACTGAAGCTTTCTTT.

The rearrangement links TRBV18 to TRBJ2-1; D possibly corresponds to TRBD2 (6 bases). The germline gives CDR1 KGHSH, CDR2 LQKENI. V was cut by 3 bases and J by 9 bases, with 15 bases left in between. There are 14 residues in the CDR3. Written as DNA, the CDR3 is TGTGCCAGCTCACCCTTGGACTACGAGGTTGAGCAGTTCTTC. Its protein is CASSPLDYEVEQFF.

This chain joins TRBV6-2 or TRBV6-3 and TRBJ2-6, with D maybe TRBD1 (6 bases). Trimming removed 6 bases from V and 2 bases from J, with 32 bases in between. Germline-derived CDR1 and CDR2 are MNHEY and SVGEGT. This CDR3 region has 22 residues. CDR3 residues: CASSPYDDRGNGILTGANVLTF. The CDR3 region has the DNA TGTGCCAGCAGCCCCTACGACGATAGGGGGAACGGCATTTTGACTGGGGCCAACGTCCTGACTTTC.

J is TRBJ1-2 and V is TRBV6-4; 8 bases are shared with TRBD1. Germline assignment: CDR1 MRHNA and CDR2 SNTAGT. Trimming cost V 3 bases and J 8 bases; bases outside gene matches: 8. This CDR3 contains 14 residues. CDR3 sequence: CASSEGQGSVGYTF. The CDR3 nucleotides read TGTGCCAGCAGTGAAGGACAGGGTAGTGTCGGCTACACCTTC.

The V call is TRBV10-3, the J call TRBJ1-4; no clear D gene. This CDR3 contains 12 residues. Trimming removed 5 bases from V and 5 bases from J, with 6 bases in between. Looked up from germline, CDR1 is ENHRY and CDR2 is SYGVKD. The DNA for the CDR3 is TGTGCCATCAGTTCCCGGAATGAAAAACTGTTTTTT. It yields the protein CAISSRNEKLFF.

This clone has only a few counts. The rearrangement links TRBV14 to TRBJ1-1, with 7 bases matching TRBD1. There are 19 residues in the CDR3. Unmatched junction bases numbered 18, after V lost 1 base and J lost 4 bases. Germline CDR1 and CDR2: SGHDN and FVKESK. The CDR3 DNA sequence: TGTGCCAGCAGCCAAGGCCATAATTCGTGGACAGGACTGGGCACTGAAGCTTTCTTT. Amino acids: CASSQGHNSWTGLGTEAFF.

The chain couples TRBV3-1 (or the pseudogene TRBV3-2) to TRBJ2-1, with TRBD2 matching 10 bases. The CDR3 covers 16 residues. The junction had 9 bases not matched to a gene; V was cut back by 4 bases and J by 6 bases. Germline V gene sequence: CDR1 LGHDT, CDR2 YNNKEL (reference sequence). Here the CDR3 reads CASSPRLAGAVNEQFF. Here the CDR3 DNA reads TGTGCCAGCAGCCCGCGGCTAGCGGGGGCCGTCAATGAGCAGTTCTTC.

The chain uses TRBV3-1 (or the pseudogene TRBV3-2) and TRBJ2-2, with a weak D call TRBD1 (5 bases). Germline assignment: CDR1 LGHDT and CDR2 YNNKEL (reference sequence). The V gene lost 3 bases and the J gene lost 4 bases, with 12 bases spanning the gap. This CDR3 contains 15 residues. The CDR3 protein is CASSHRVVITGELFF. CDR3 DNA sequence: TGTGCCAGCAGCCACAGGGTTGTGATCACCGGGGAGCTGTTTTTT.

The V and J genes are TRBV2 and TRBJ2-5, with 7 nucleotides matching TRBD1. The CDR3 runs to 14 residues. CDR1 SNHLY and CDR2 FYNNEI come from the germline V gene. V dropped 5 bases and J dropped 3; count of bases not matched to a gene: 6. This CDR3 reads CASSTQGQKETQYF. Here the CDR3 DNA reads TGTGCCAGCAGTACACAGGGGCAAAAAGAGACCCAGTACTTC.